The 13 T cell receptor beta chains presented below share a single source sample, sequenced in a study of T cells in Graves' hyperthyroidism and ophthalmopathy. What was amplified from RNA transcripts were TCR beta CDR3 regions. First-round RT-PCR targeting the TCR CDR3 was performed with the HTBI primer set. TCRdb processed the multiplex PCR reads anew with MiXCR; each CDR3 protein has one entry. Among approximately 430,000 distinct CDR3 sequences listed, less than 20% were seen once. The sample taken for sequencing was blood. Receptors originate from a woman in her late teens or twenties with Graves' hyperthyroidism.

This clonotype appeared many times. The V call is TRBV13, the J call TRBJ2-1; D is ambiguous. Trimming took off 2 bases at V and 7 bases at J, with 12 bases between the two ends. CDR1 is PRHDT and CDR2 is FYEKMQ in the germline V gene (reference sequence). The CDR3 loop spans 14 amino acids. CDR3 bases: TGTGCCAGCAGCTTAAGCCTTTTAGCTAATGAGCAGTTCTTC. This codes for CASSLSLLANEQFF. The full variable domain, its missing parts supplied by reference TRBV13 and TRBJ2-1, is AAGVIQSPRHLIKEKRETATLKCYPIPRHDTVYWYQQGPGQDPQFLISFYEKMQSDKGSIPDRFSAQQFSDYHSELNMSSLELGDSALYFCASSLSLLANEQFFGPGTRLTVL.

Only a few counts were recorded for this clonotype. The chain has TRBV28 and TRBJ1-5; 11 bases map to TRBD1. CDR3 size: 21 residues. Trimming at V came to 7 bases and at J to 2 bases, leaving 22 bases not matched to a gene. From germline, CDR1 is MDHEN and CDR2 SYDVKM. The CDR3 reads CASTQLARLDRGLLGNQPQHF. Written as DNA, the CDR3 is TGTGCCAGCACACAGTTGGCAAGACTGGACAGGGGGCTACTGGGCAATCAGCCCCAGCATTTT. Variable domain in full (rest from reference TRBV28 and TRBJ1-5): DVKVTQSSRYLVKRTGEKVFLECVQDMDHENMFWYRQDPGLGLRLIYFSYDVKMKEKGDIPEGYSVSREKKERFSLILESASTNQTSMYLCASTQLARLDRGLLGNQPQHFGDGTRLSIL.

The sample holds many counts of this clonotype. The chain employs TRBV5-1 and TRBJ2-5; D call uncertain. The V end lost 0 bases, the J end lost 13 bases, and 13 bases lay between the germline ends. The CDR3 runs to 12 residues. Germline V lookup: CDR1 SGHRS, CDR2 YFSETQ. As DNA, the CDR3 is TGCGCCAGCAGCTTGGCCGGCGAATTCGTGTACTTC. It translates to CASSLAGEFVYF. Using reference TRBV5-1 and TRBJ2-5 for the parts outside the CDR3, the full variable domain is KAGVTQTPRYLIKTRGQQVTLSCSPISGHRSVSWYQQTPGQGLQFLFEYFSETQRNKGNFPGRFSGRQFSNSRSEMNVSTLELGDSALYLCASSLAGEFVYFGPGTRLLVL.

Note on this clonotype: A read error may be the cause here, since a much bigger clone is one base away. The chain joins TRBV7-2 to TRBJ1-2; D not certain. The V gene lost 3 bases and the J gene lost 5 bases, with 7 bases spanning the gap. This CDR3 is 12 amino acids long. Germline V gene lookup returns CDR1 SGHTA and CDR2 FQGNSA. CDR3 DNA sequence: TGTGCCAGCAGCTTCCCAACTTATGGCTACACCTTC. It translates to CASSFPTYGYTF.

This clonotype was seen a few times. This chain joins TRBV19 and TRBJ2-1; 7 bases align to TRBD1. The CDR3 spans 15 residues. The germline CDR1 and CDR2 sequences are LNHDA and SQIVND (reference sequence). Trimming cost V 8 bases and J 4 bases; bases outside gene matches: 11. The CDR3 DNA reads TGTGCCAGTCAGATAGAGGGGGCAGGGTACAATGAGCAGTTCTTC. The encoded protein is CASQIEGAGYNEQFF.

The rearrangement links TRBV12-3 or TRBV12-4 to TRBJ1-5, with no clear D. V shed 6 bases and J shed 6 bases, with 27 bases lying between them. CDR3 length equals 18 residues. Here the CDR3 reads CASSSEYDGFVFRQPQHF. The CDR3 DNA follows: TGTGCCAGCAGCTCTGAATACGACGGGTTCGTCTTCCGTCAGCCCCAGCATTTT.

The J gene is TRBJ2-7, the V gene TRBV6-1, with D perhaps being TRBD1 or TRBD2 (5 bases each). The V and J ends lost 5 bases and 1 base respectively, with 12 bases between them. CDR1 MNHNS and CDR2 SASEGT come from the germline V gene. The length of the CDR3 is 14 residues. Here the CDR3 reads CASSRQTTSYEQYF. DNA for the CDR3: TGTGCCAGCAGTCGACAGACTACATCCTACGAGCAGTACTTC.

This clonotype showed up many times. V and J are TRBV15 and TRBJ1-2; D gene unclear. Germline CDR1 reads LNHNV; CDR2 reads YYDKDF (reference sequence). CDR3 length equals 14 residues. V was trimmed by 5 bases and J by 4 bases, leaving 14 bases between them. CDR3 nucleotides: TGTGCCACCAGCGGCCGGGAGGCCGGCTATGGCTACACCTTC. It codes for CATSGREAGYGYTF.

This clonotype was observed a few times. This chain connects TRBV19 to TRBJ2-3; the D is unclear. The CDR3 extends over 15 amino acids. Looked up from germline, CDR1 is LNHDA and CDR2 is SQIVND (reference sequence). With 2 bases removed from V and 2 bases from J, the gap between germline ends came to 11 bases. The CDR3 region has the DNA TGTGCCAGTAGTATACTGGCGGCCGTCACAGATACGCAGTATTTT. Encoded protein: CASSILAAVTDTQYF.

This CDR3 is CAWSQDNNSPLHF. The CDR3 DNA reads as TGTGCCTGGAGTCAGGATAATAATTCACCCCTCCACTTT. The V and J genes are TRBV30 and TRBJ1-6; D call uncertain. The V end lost 2 bases, the J end lost 5 bases, and 7 bases lay between the germline ends. Germline loops: CDR1 GTSNPN, CDR2 SVGIG (reference sequence). The length of the CDR3 is 13 residues.

This clonotype was counted only a few times. The V and J genes are TRBV9 and TRBJ2-5, with D perhaps TRBD2 (5 bases). This CDR3 comprises 13 residues. CDR1 is SGDLS, CDR2 YYNGEE, per germline. V was trimmed by 3 bases and J by 5 bases, leaving 11 bases between them. CDR3 sequence reads: CASSDGPGETQYF. CDR3 bases: TGTGCCAGCAGCGACGGGCCGGGGGAGACCCAGTACTTC.

This clonotype was picked up a small number of times. The chain is built from TRBV9 and TRBJ1-6; TRBD1 aligns across 8 bases. Per the germline V gene, CDR1 is SGDLS and CDR2 is YYNGEE. The CDR3 runs 16 residues. The V gene end was trimmed by 4 bases and the J gene end by 6 bases; junction bases not matched to a gene: 9. The DNA of the CDR3 is TGTGCCAGCAGCCCGCAAGACAGGGGTGGTAATTCACCCCTCCACTTT. Its translation is CASSPQDRGGNSPLHF.

This clonotype came up many times. The chain is built from TRBV20-1 and TRBJ1-1; unclear D gene. Germline V lookup: CDR1 DFQATT, CDR2 SNEGSKA (reference sequence). The CDR3 covers 15 residues. V shed 0 bases and J shed 5 bases, with 16 bases lying between them. CDR3 protein: CSARERPVHGTEAFF. CDR3 bases: TGCAGTGCTAGAGAGCGCCCAGTCCACGGAACTGAAGCTTTCTTT.